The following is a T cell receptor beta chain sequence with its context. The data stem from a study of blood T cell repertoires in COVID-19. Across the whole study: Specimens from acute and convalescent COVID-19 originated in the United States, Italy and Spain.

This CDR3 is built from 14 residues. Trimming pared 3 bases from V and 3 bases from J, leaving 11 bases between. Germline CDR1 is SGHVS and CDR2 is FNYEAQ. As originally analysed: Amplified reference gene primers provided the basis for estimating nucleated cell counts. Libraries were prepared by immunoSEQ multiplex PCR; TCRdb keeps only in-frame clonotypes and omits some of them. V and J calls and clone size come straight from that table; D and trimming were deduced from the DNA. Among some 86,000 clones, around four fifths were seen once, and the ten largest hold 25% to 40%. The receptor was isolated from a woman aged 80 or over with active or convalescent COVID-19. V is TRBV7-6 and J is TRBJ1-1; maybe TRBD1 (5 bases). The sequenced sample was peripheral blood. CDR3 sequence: CASSFAGRDTEAFF. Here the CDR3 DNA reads TGTGCCAGCAGCTTTGCGGGGCGTGACACTGAAGCTTTCTTT.